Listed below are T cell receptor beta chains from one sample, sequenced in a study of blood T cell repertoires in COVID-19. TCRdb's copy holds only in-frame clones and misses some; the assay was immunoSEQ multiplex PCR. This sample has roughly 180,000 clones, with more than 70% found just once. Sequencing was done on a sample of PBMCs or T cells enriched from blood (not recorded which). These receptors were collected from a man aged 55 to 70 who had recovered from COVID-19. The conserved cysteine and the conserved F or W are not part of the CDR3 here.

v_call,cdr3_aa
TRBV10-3,AISETGGNEKLF
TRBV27,ASSSSPQGAVYGYT
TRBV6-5,ASTMGGGGRHEQF
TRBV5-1,ASSLEIAGAKNIQY
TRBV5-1,ASSLGLAGSDTQY
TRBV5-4,ASTRGGDTGELF
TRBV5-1,ASSLGGLSFSNIQY
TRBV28,ASSFMGAGNTIY
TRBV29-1,SVTDTNTGELF
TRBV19,ASSNPTRQETQY
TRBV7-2,ASSLDRYLETQY
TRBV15,ATSPRDRGFDWPQH
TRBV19,ASSIQGAYNEQF